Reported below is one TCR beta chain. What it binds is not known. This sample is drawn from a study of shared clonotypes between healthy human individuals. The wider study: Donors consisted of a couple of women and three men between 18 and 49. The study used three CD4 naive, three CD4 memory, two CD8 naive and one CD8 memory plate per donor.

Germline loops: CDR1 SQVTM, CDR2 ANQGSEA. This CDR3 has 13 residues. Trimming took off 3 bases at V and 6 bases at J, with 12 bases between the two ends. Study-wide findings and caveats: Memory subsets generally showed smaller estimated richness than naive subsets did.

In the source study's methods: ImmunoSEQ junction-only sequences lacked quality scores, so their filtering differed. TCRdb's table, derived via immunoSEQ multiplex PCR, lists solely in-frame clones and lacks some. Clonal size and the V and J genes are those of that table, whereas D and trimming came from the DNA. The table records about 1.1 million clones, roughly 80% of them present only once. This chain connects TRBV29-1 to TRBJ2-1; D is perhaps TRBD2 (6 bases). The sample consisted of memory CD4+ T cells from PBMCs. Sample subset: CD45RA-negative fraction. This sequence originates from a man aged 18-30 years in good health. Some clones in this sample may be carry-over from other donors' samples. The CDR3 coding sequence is TGCAGCGTTGAGAGGGGTAGCGGCAATGAGCAGTTCTTC. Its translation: CSVERGSGNEQFF.